The 16 T cell receptor beta chains below were found in one sample sequenced in a study of OX40 agonist ivuxolimab in advanced cancers. Assay: immunoSEQ multiplex PCR; the TCRdb copy retains only in-frame clones and omits some. This repertoire shows 50,000 to 65,000 clones, approximately 80% found once; its top ten account for roughly 2.1%. Sequencing used CD4+ or CD8+ T cells sorted from blood, obtained in a trial of the OX40 agonist ivuxolimab. These receptors came from an adult with an advanced solid tumor such as melanoma, head and neck, liver or kidney cancer.

V usage is TRBV9 and J usage is TRBJ2-3; TRBD2 aligns across 8 bases. CDR1 and CDR2 from the germline V gene are SGDLS and YYNGEE. V lost 4 bases to trimming and J lost 2 bases; unmatched junction nucleotides: 6. The CDR3 consists of 15 residues. The CDR3 DNA reads as TGTGCCAGCAGCCTAACTAGCGGATACACAGATACGCAGTATTTT. It yields the protein CASSLTSGYTDTQYF.

The chain combines TRBV4-2 with TRBJ1-3; a weak D match, TRBD1 (5 bases). The V end was cut by 0 bases, the J end by 4 bases, with 13 bases between. The CDR3 extends over 16 amino acids. The germline gives CDR1 LGHNA, CDR2 YNFKEQ. The CDR3: CASSQEGQVVGNTIYF. The CDR3 DNA follows: TGTGCCAGCAGCCAAGAGGGGCAGGTGGTCGGAAACACCATATATTTT.

The J gene is TRBJ1-2, the V gene TRBV2; 7 nucleotides agree with TRBD1. This CDR3 contains 14 residues. V lost 6 bases and J lost 8; bases outside the gene matches: 12. Germline CDR1 SNHLY, CDR2 FYNNEI. CDR3 sequence: CASRYQGVSLGYTF. CDR3 nucleotide sequence: TGTGCCAGCAGATACCAGGGGGTTAGTCTGGGCTACACCTTC.

The chain is built from TRBV25-1 and TRBJ2-3, with TRBD2 identical over 14 bases. This CDR3 has 18 residues. Germline V lookup: CDR1 MGHDK, CDR2 SYGVNS. V lost 3 bases and J lost 7; bases outside the gene matches: 12. CDR3 sequence reads: CASSETSGTSGSRNTQYF. CDR3 sequence (DNA): TGTGCCAGCAGTGAGACTTCCGGGACTAGCGGGAGCAGGAATACGCAGTATTTT.

The chain carries TRBV7-2 and TRBJ2-4; D not certain. In germline, CDR1 is SGHTA, CDR2 FQGNSA. V shed 5 bases and J shed 5 bases, with 7 bases lying between them. The CDR3 loop spans 12 amino acids. The CDR3 DNA reads TGTGCCAGCAGCCTAACAGAAAACATTCAGTACTTC. It yields the protein CASSLTENIQYF.

The chain combines TRBV18 with TRBJ2-5; D gene ambiguous. This CDR3 has 13 amino acids. The germline CDR1 and CDR2 sequences are KGHSH and LQKENI. Trimming took 3 bases from V and 5 from J, leaving 10 bases between them. CDR3 sequence reads: CASSPPGRETQYF. CDR3 DNA sequence: TGTGCCAGCTCACCTCCTGGGCGGGAGACCCAGTACTTC.

This clone has only one observation. This chain links TRBV29-1 with TRBJ2-7; no definite D call. V gave up 0 bases and J gave up 2 bases, with 5 bases separating them. There are 12 residues in the CDR3. The germline CDR1 and CDR2 sequences are SQVTM and ANQGSEA. CDR3 bases: TGCAGCGTTGAAGATCCCGCCTACGAGCAGTACTTC. It yields the protein CSVEDPAYEQYF.

The count of this clone is one. The rearrangement links TRBV9 to TRBJ1-6; TRBD1 agrees at 7 bases. The V segment lost 4 bases and the J segment 5 bases; nucleotides outside the gene matches: 9. Germline CDR1 is SGDLS and CDR2 is YYNGEE. The CDR3 loop spans 16 amino acids. DNA of the CDR3: TGTGCCAGCAGCACCGGGACAGCCCTCAATAATTCACCCCTCCACTTT. This sequence encodes CASSTGTALNNSPLHF.

Regarding this clone: This clone may be a read error of a much larger clone one base away. The chain couples TRBV7-9 to TRBJ2-2; D not certain. From germline, CDR1 is SEHNR and CDR2 FQNEAQ (reference sequence). This CDR3 has 13 amino acids. The CDR3 sequence: CANSTQNTGELFF. The CDR3 DNA follows: TGTGCCAACAGCACACAGAACACCGGGGAGCTGTTTTTT. Using reference TRBV7-9 and TRBJ2-2 for the parts outside the CDR3, the full variable domain is DTGVSQNPRHKITKRGQNVTFRCDPISEHNRLYWYRQTLGQGPEFLTYFQNEAQLEKSRLLSDRFSAERPKGSFSTLEIQRTEQGDSAMYLCANSTQNTGELFFGEGSRLTVL.

The J gene is TRBJ1-3, the V gene TRBV13; unclear D gene. V dropped 0 bases and J dropped 4 bases, with 7 bases sitting between them. The CDR3 contains 14 residues. Looked up from germline, CDR1 is PRHDT and CDR2 is FYEKMQ (reference sequence). DNA for the CDR3: TGTGCCAGCAGCTTAGGCGCCGGGGGAAACACCATATATTTT. It yields the protein CASSLGAGGNTIYF.

Only a few counts were recorded for this clone. The chain links TRBV19 to TRBJ1-5; D remains ambiguous. Germline CDR1 reads LNHDA; CDR2 reads SQIVND (reference sequence). Deletions cut 0 bases from V and 2 bases from J, with 8 bases between. This CDR3 spans 15 amino acids. CDR3 nucleotide sequence: TGTGCCAGTAGTATAGATGGCGGGGGCAATCAGCCCCAGCATTTT. It is translated as CASSIDGGGNQPQHF.

The rearrangement joins TRBV6-5 to TRBJ2-7; the D gene could be TRBD1 or TRBD2 (5 bases each). Germline loops: CDR1 MNHEY, CDR2 SVGAGI. V gave up 2 bases and J gave up 3 bases, with 8 bases separating them. The CDR3 sequence is 13 residues long. The CDR3 protein is CASSYGTYYEQYF. The CDR3 nucleotides read TGTGCCAGCAGTTACGGGACCTACTACGAGCAGTACTTC.

The genes are TRBV19 and TRBJ2-1; perhaps D is TRBD1 or TRBD2 (5 bases each). V was shortened by 1 base and J by 6 bases, with 16 bases between the two germline ends. In germline, CDR1 is LNHDA, CDR2 SQIVND (reference sequence). The CDR3 is 16 amino acids. This CDR3 reads CASSIVVRDRGNEQFF. DNA for the CDR3: TGTGCCAGTAGTATAGTCGTGAGGGATAGGGGCAATGAGCAGTTCTTC.

The rearrangement joins TRBV21-1 to TRBJ1-1. TRBV21-1 is marked as a pseudogene. The CDR3 is made up of 15 amino acids. CDR3 nucleotide sequence: TGTGCCGCCCACCGGGATTTACACATGAACACTGAAGCTTTCTTT. Its protein product is CAAHRDLHMNTEAFF.

There are a few counts of this clone. This chain joins TRBV7-2 and TRBJ1-1, with D unresolved. Looked up from germline, CDR1 is SGHTA and CDR2 is FQGNSA. The CDR3 covers 12 residues. Trimming left V 2 bases short and J 1 base short, with 2 bases between. The CDR3 loop is CASSLQNTEAFF. DNA of the CDR3: TGTGCCAGCAGCTTACAGAACACTGAAGCTTTCTTT.

CDR3 in amino acids: CASSGIRDGNKDIQYF. The CDR3 DNA follows: TGTGCCAGTAGTGGCATCCGGGACGGCAATAAAGACATTCAGTACTTC. The genes are TRBV19 and TRBJ2-4, with D perhaps TRBD1 or TRBD2 (5 bases each). The CDR3 runs 16 residues. Germline V gene lookup returns CDR1 LNHDA and CDR2 SQIVND (reference sequence). Trimming shortened V by 5 bases and J by 8 bases, and 22 bases separated the two germline ends.